What follows describes a single T cell receptor (beta chain). Antigen unknown. This sample stems from a study of spatial heterogeneity in lung cancer. For the study at large: For the average unique TCR and UMI combination, more than 9.5 occurrences appeared in raw reads.

Study observations and caveats: Higher tumor mutation counts went along with higher counts of expanded intratumoral alpha and beta TCRs.

Described time point: sample taken at primary tumor resection. V lost 6 bases, J lost 3 bases, and 12 bases lay in between. The V gene's germline CDR1 is SNHLY and CDR2 FYNNEI. This CDR3 has 14 amino acids. TCRdb re-analysed the 5' RACE reads in MiXCR, keeping a single row per CDR3 protein. The sample holds about 9,800 distinct CDR3 sequences, around 8.7% seen once. V is TRBV2 and J is TRBJ2-1, with unresolved D. The material sequenced was lung tumor tissue, taken at surgery. This clonotype was sampled from a female donor with early-stage non-small cell lung cancer. CDR3 protein: CASRRNQNYNEQFF. The CDR3 DNA sequence: TGTGCCAGCAGGAGGAATCAAAACTACAATGAGCAGTTCTTC.